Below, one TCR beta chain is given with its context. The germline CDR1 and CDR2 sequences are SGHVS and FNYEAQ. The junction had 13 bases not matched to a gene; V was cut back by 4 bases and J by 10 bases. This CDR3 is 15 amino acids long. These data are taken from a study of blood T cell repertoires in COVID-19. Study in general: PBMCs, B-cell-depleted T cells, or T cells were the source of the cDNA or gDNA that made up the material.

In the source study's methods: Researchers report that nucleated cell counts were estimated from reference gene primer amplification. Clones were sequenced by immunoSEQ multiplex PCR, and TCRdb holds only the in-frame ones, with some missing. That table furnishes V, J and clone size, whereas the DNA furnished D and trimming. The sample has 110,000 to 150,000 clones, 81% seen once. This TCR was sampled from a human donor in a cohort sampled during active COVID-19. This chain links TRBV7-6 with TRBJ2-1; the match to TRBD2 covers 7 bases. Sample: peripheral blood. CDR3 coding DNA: TGTGCCAGCAGCTCCCTCCGGGGGAGGGCCGGGGAGCAGTTCTTC. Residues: CASSSLRGRAGEQFF.